The 11 T cell receptor beta chains below come from one sample, sequenced in a study of T cells after yellow fever vaccination. One entry per CDR3 protein, called by TCRdb with MiXCR from the 5' RACE reads. The sample lists 50,000 to 75,000 distinct CDR3 sequences, around 6.1% seen once, with around 30% in the top ten. Here the sequenced sample was PBMCs, either bulk or a sorted T-cell subset (CD4+, CD8+, memory, or dextramer-sorted; not recorded which), taken on the day of the yellow fever booster vaccination. Source of these receptors: a young man who received the YFV17D yellow fever vaccine.

In this sample, this clonotype turned up a few times. This chain connects TRBV6-2 or TRBV6-3 to TRBJ2-5, with no clear D. Per germline, CDR1 MNHEY and CDR2 SVGEGT. Trimming removed 7 bases from V and 2 bases from J, with 26 bases in between. CDR3 length: 18 residues. CDR3 DNA: TGTGCCAGCACTGTTGACCGTGTCTCGCCTAGAAAACAAGAGACCCAGTACTTC. It specifies CASTVDRVSPRKQETQYF.

This clonotype was observed a few times. The J gene is TRBJ1-1, the V gene TRBV15; perhaps TRBD1 as D (6 bases). Trimming left V 3 bases short and J 6 bases short, with 11 bases between. CDR1 and CDR2 (germline): LNHNV, YYDKDF (reference sequence). The CDR3 totals 13 residues. CDR3 nucleotide sequence: TGTGCCACCAGCAGTAATAAGGGGGCTGAAGCTTTCTTT. Translated: CATSSNKGAEAFF.

This clonotype was seen at least ten times. J is TRBJ1-1 and V is TRBV7-2; D uncertain. The germline V gene encodes CDR1 SGHTA and CDR2 FQGNSA. Trimming pared 5 bases from V and 1 base from J, leaving 11 bases between. This CDR3 is built from 14 residues. The CDR3 DNA reads TGTGCCAGCAGCCCACGGACGGGGAACACTGAAGCTTTCTTT. Amino acids: CASSPRTGNTEAFF.

This clonotype was recorded many times. Here the CDR3 DNA reads TGTGCCAGCAGCCCCTCGCGGGGGGGAACCTACGAGCAGTACTTC. Protein sequence: CASSPSRGGTYEQYF. V usage is TRBV27 and J usage is TRBJ2-7; 9 bases map to TRBD2. This CDR3 is 15 amino acids long. J gave up 2 bases and V 6 bases, and 8 bases lay outside the gene matches. CDR1 MNHEY and CDR2 SMNVEV come from the germline V gene (reference sequence).

This clonotype was recorded a few times. V usage is TRBV25-1 and J usage is TRBJ1-1; D not certain. The ends were cut back, 3 bases at V and 1 base at J, with 12 bases in the middle. The CDR3 sequence is 15 residues long. CDR1 and CDR2 (germline): MGHDK, SYGVNS. The CDR3 DNA reads TGTGCCAGCAGTGATACGGGTAGCGAGAACACTGAAGCTTTCTTT. The encoded protein is CASSDTGSENTEAFF.

The rearrangement links TRBV7-9 to TRBJ2-7; D is perhaps TRBD2 (6 bases). The CDR3 contains 13 residues. Trimming left V 5 bases short and J 3 bases short, with 11 bases between. Germline V gene data show CDR1 as SEHNR and CDR2 as FQNEAQ (reference sequence). The CDR3 loop reads CASSEEGYYEQYV. As DNA, the CDR3 is TGTGCCAGCAGCGAGGAGGGATACTACGAGCAGTACGTC.

The chain uses TRBV20-1 and TRBJ1-3; no definite D call. The CDR3 consists of 14 residues. CDR1 is DFQATT, CDR2 SNEGSKA, per germline (reference sequence). V shed 6 bases and J shed 0 bases, with 12 bases lying between them. Written as DNA, the CDR3 is TGCAGTGCCGCCAATACCTACTCTGGAAACACCATATATTTT. Translated: CSAANTYSGNTIYF.

This clonotype was detected ten times or more. This chain joins TRBV4-3 and TRBJ2-1; D call uncertain. Germline values: CDR1 LGHNA, CDR2 YSLEER. The CDR3 spans 15 residues. Trimming took 4 bases from V and 10 from J, leaving 20 bases between them. The CDR3 DNA follows: TGCGCCAGCAGCCCCGGTTCCTCCAGAGGTAACGAGCAGTTCTTC. As protein: CASSPGSSRGNEQFF.

The chain is built from TRBV25-1 and TRBJ2-7; TRBD1 might be the D (5 bases). CDR3 size: 15 residues. The V end was cut by 1 base, the J end by 0 bases, with 10 bases between. Per germline, CDR1 MGHDK and CDR2 SYGVNS. CDR3: CASSESGFSSYEQYF. The CDR3 coding sequence is TGTGCCAGCAGTGAATCAGGGTTTTCCTCCTACGAGCAGTACTTC.

The V and J genes are TRBV20-1 and TRBJ2-2, with D possibly TRBD1 on 7 matching bases. The CDR3 sequence is 17 residues long. CDR1 DFQATT and CDR2 SNEGSKA come from the germline V gene (reference sequence). The ends were cut back, 1 base at V and 2 bases at J, with 17 bases in the middle. The CDR3 coding sequence is TGCAGTGCTAGAGGAGGGGGCGGGGCCGAAAACACCGGGGAGCTGTTTTTT. The encoded protein is CSARGGGGAENTGELFF.

This clonotype was detected ten times or more. The chain combines TRBV20-1 with TRBJ1-2, with D unresolved. Germline V gene lookup returns CDR1 DFQATT and CDR2 SNEGSKA (reference sequence). CDR3 size: 12 residues. The ends were cut back, 1 base at V and 6 bases at J, with 9 bases in the middle. Here the CDR3 reads CSARGPGDGYTF. In DNA, the CDR3 is TGCAGTGCTAGAGGACCGGGTGATGGCTACACCTTC.